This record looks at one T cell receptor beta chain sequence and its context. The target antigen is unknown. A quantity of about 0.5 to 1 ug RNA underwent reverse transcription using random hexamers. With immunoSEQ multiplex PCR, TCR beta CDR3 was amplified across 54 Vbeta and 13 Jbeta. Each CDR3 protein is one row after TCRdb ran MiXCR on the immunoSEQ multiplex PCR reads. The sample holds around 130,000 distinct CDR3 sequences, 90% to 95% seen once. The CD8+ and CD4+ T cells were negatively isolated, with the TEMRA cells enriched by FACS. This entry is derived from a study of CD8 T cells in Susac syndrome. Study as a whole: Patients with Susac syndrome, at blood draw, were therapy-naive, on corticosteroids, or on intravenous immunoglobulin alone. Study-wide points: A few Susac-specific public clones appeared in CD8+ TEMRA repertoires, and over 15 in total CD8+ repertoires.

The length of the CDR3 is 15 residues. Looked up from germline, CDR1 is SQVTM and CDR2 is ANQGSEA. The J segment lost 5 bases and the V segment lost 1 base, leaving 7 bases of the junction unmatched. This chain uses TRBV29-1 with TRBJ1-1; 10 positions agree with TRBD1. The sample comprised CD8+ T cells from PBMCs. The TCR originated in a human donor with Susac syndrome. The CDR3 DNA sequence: TGCAGCGTTGAAGCCCGGGGGACAGGGGTTACTGAAGCTTTCTTT. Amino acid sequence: CSVEARGTGVTEAFF. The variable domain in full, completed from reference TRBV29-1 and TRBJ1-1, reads SAVISQKPSRDICQRGTSLTIQCQVDSQVTMMFWYRQQPGQSLTLIATANQGSEATYESGFVIDKFPISRPNLTFSTLTVSNMSPEDSSIYLCSVEARGTGVTEAFFGQGTRLTVV.